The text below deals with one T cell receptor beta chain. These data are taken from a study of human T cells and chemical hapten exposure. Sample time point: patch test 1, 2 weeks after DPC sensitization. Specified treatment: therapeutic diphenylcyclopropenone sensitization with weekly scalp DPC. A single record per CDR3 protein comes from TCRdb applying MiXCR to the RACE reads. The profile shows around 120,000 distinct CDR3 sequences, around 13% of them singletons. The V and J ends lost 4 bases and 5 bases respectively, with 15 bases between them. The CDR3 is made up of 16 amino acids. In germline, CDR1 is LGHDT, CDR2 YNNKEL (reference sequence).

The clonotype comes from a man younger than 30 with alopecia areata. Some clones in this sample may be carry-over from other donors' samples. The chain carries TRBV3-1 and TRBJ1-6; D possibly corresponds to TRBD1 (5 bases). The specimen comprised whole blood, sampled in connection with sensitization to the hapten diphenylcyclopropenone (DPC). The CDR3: CASSPHGAENNSPLHF. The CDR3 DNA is TGTGCCAGCAGCCCCCACGGGGCAGAAAATAATTCACCCCTCCACTTT.